This T cell receptor beta chain emerged from a study of T cell responses to AZD1222 COVID-19 vaccine. Study details: Samples with a second dose at about 4 or about 12 weeks were pooled together. General study points: Spike-specific TCR depth and breadth grew after two AZD1222 doses. The reported proportion of spike-specific TCRs targeting unmutated variant regions was nearly half. The peak T cell response came first, and repertoires were sampled only after it.

Measured with immunoSEQ multiplex PCR; TCRdb has only the in-frame clones, and not every one. The data show tens of thousands of clones, more than 90% seen once. Germline V CDR1 and CDR2: SGHRS, YFSETQ. Trimming took off 5 bases at V and 2 bases at J, with 13 bases between the two ends. The length of the CDR3 is 14 residues. As regards this clone: The antigen remains undetermined.

The receptor was derived from an adult in good health. The sample here was peripheral blood, taken on day 0 of AZD1222 vaccination. The genes are TRBV5-1 and TRBJ1-1, with D possibly matching TRBD1 (5 bases). DNA for the CDR3: TGCGCCAGCAGGTCAGGGTCAAGCAACACTGAAGCTTTCTTT. It is translated as CASRSGSSNTEAFF.